This T cell receptor beta chain was sequenced during a study of T cell responses to AZD1222 COVID-19 vaccine (dated by TCRdb to the early 2020s). In terms of the full investigation: AZD1222 recipients given second doses at about 4 weeks or at about 12 weeks were pooled, since spike-specific TCR depth and breadth were not found to differ between the two schedules. Trial participants were enrolled by age into 18-55, 56-69 and 70-plus year subgroups, with approximately 150, 30 and 60 TCR-sequenced participants respectively. A total of more than 230 trial participants underwent TCR sequencing, of whom about 200 received two doses of AZD1222 and about 26 received two doses of the MenACWY control vaccine.

Explained via the paper, the time point label denotes: baseline before first vaccination. Samples from vaccinated people were obtained from the UK trials COV001 and COV002, which included a single-blind randomized controlled phase 2/3 trial of AZD1222 (ChAdOx1 nCoV-19) in healthy adults. For TCRbeta chain sequencing, PBMC samples from trial participants were taken at day 0 and at day 28 after the second dose. The CDR3 regions of human TCRbeta chains were subjected to immunosequencing. In the original analysis: Repertoire TCRs were matched against a reference library of SARS-CoV-2-specific TCRs generated with the MIRA antigen-specificity platform. Breadth was defined as the fraction of unique TCRs that were SARS-CoV-2-associated. Depth was defined as the fraction of total T cells that were SARS-CoV-2-associated. Using the MIRA data, every spike-specific TCR was mapped to the spike region that the TCR reacted to and assigned to either a CD4 or a CD8 class. Log10-transformed breadth and depth values were compared by one-way ANOVA with Sidak's multiple comparisons tests. Held by TCRdb, this immuneACCESS table contains in-frame sequences only and omits some clones. Under half of the omission traces to an unresolved V gene where checked; the cause of the rest is unknown. Clone size and the V and J calls come from that table; the DNA yielded D and trimming. The sample records more than 100,000 clones, about nine tenths of which are singletons. The biggest ten clones account for approximately 7.5% of the sample.

The table lists this clone with a count of one. No antigen is known for it. Base qualities are not provided; no much larger clone lies one nucleotide away. Findings and caveats that apply to the study as a whole: Most participants were white British and females outnumbered males, and the authors suggested that clonal diversity may have been underestimated. Reportedly, close to half of the unique spike-specific TCRs recognized epitopes lying outside the regions that are mutated in the B.1.351 and B.1.1.7 variants. The whole spike protein was spanned by vaccine-associated CD4 TCRs, and dominant responses were seen in regions 160-218 and 743-854. The 56-69-year group was small, and its depth increase did not reach significance, likely because of low power. Because no day 14 peak-response samples were available, repertoires were characterized only after the peak T cell response. Conclusions about previously exposed vaccinees were limited because only six AZD1222 recipients were SARS-CoV-2 seropositive at baseline. Spike-specific TCR breadth and depth rose significantly after two AZD1222 doses compared with day 0 and with MenACWY recipients.

CDR1 and CDR2 are drawn from the germline V gene: MGHRA, YSYEKL. V has 1 base trimmed and J has 5 bases trimmed; junction bases matching no gene number 10. The CDR3 covers 16 residues, taking in both the cysteine and the phenylalanine. Kept here is only the CDR3 DNA, which spans 48 bases and is read in frame from base 1. This TCR was recovered from an adult in good health. The V and J segments used are TRBV4-1 and TRBJ2-7; 8 central bases correspond to TRBD1. The sample in question was peripheral blood, obtained on day 0 of AZD1222 vaccination. The nucleotide sequence is TGCGCCAGCAGCCAAGTACAGACAGGGGCTAAGCACGAGCAGTACTTC. This encodes CASSQVQTGAKHEQYF.